This T cell receptor beta chain came from a study of blood T cell repertoires in COVID-19. Overall study context: Samples came from the United States, Italy and Spain, spanning acute and convalescent COVID-19.

The protocol was immunoSEQ multiplex PCR, while the TCRdb copy is restricted to in-frame clones and leaves out a portion. The table includes 70,000 to 100,000 clones, almost 90% detected once. Material: peripheral blood. This TCR derives from a woman in her 70s with acute or convalescent COVID-19.

The CDR3 DNA sequence: TGTGCCAGCAGCCGACAGGGGGCTAACGAGCAGTACTTC. Protein: CASSRQGANEQYF. V usage is TRBV13 and J usage is TRBJ2-7; 10 nucleotides match TRBD1. Trimming removed 5 bases from V and 5 bases from J; junction bases left unmatched: 3. Germline values: CDR1 PRHDT, CDR2 FYEKMQ (reference sequence). The CDR3 is 13 residues long.